Measured by frequency, the clone carrying this T cell receptor (beta chain) is medium-sized. Its matching antigen is unknown. TRB amplification used approximately 250 ng of peripheral blood genomic DNA. The germline gives CDR1 GTSNPN, CDR2 SVGIG (reference sequence). This CDR3 comprises 14 residues. The sample is drawn from a study of T cell clusters in autoimmune cytopenias. At the level of the study: The median distinct TRB clonotype count was about 2,400 per sample, from a median around 50,000 reads.

General observations from the study: TRB repertoire shifts in secondary cytopenia and chronic lymphocytic leukemia mostly reflected lymphoma, not autoimmunity.

TRB was amplified by touch-down multiplex PCR, primer pools A and B combined. Reanalyzing the multiplex PCR reads, TCRdb keeps one entry per CDR3 protein, without DNA. The table counts about 6,000 distinct CDR3 sequences; around 20% lies in the top ten. The rearrangement uses TRBV30 and TRBJ1-6; TCRdb selects TRBD1, and the lack of DNA leaves this call unchecked. Specimen: peripheral blood. The receptor comes from a human donor with an autoimmune cytopenia or autoimmune hepatitis (not recorded which). CDR3 protein: CAWSVQGAGSPLHF.